Each of the 22 T cell receptor beta chains below was sequenced from the same sample in a study of blood T cell repertoires in COVID-19. Assay used: immunoSEQ multiplex PCR; TCRdb lists only in-frame clones, some missing. The sample contains more than 200,000 clones, about 87% of which appear only once. The material sequenced was PBMCs or T cells enriched from blood (not recorded which). These receptors originate from a woman between 45 and 65 years old who had recovered from COVID-19.

V gene TRBV11-3 combines with J gene TRBJ2-3; D remains ambiguous. The CDR3 covers 13 residues. The V end lost 5 bases, the J end lost 0 bases, and 6 bases lay between the germline ends. The germline CDR1 and CDR2 sequences are SGHNT and YENEEA. The CDR3 spells CASSAESTDTQYF. CDR3 bases: TGTGCCAGCAGCGCGGAGAGCACAGATACGCAGTATTTT. The whole variable domain, filled in from reference TRBV11-3 and TRBJ2-3, reads EAGVVQSPRYKIIEKKQPVAFWCNPISGHNTLYWYLQNLGQGPELLIRYENEEAVDDSQLPKDRFSAERLKGVDSTLKIQPAELGDSAVYLCASSAESTDTQYFGPGTRLTVL.

The CDR3 region is CASSPVRDRVTDTQYF. The CDR3 DNA is TGTGCCAGCAGCCCGGTCCGGGACAGGGTTACAGATACGCAGTATTTT. This chain links TRBV4-2 with TRBJ2-3; 9 bases are shared with TRBD1. V was pared by 4 bases and J by 3 bases, with 8 bases of the junction left unmatched. The CDR3 covers 16 residues. The germline V gene has CDR1 LGHNA and CDR2 YNFKEQ.

The chain links TRBV4-3 to TRBJ1-4; 7 bases agree with TRBD1. V was pared by 0 bases and J by 5 bases, with 3 bases of the junction left unmatched. This CDR3 comprises 15 residues. Germline values: CDR1 LGHNA, CDR2 YSLEER. The CDR3 loop is CASSQEGTANEKLFF. The CDR3, as DNA: TGCGCCAGCAGCCAAGAAGGGACAGCAAATGAAAAACTGTTTTTT.

The V call is TRBV30, the J call TRBJ2-3; TRBD1 agrees at 9 bases. This CDR3 has 14 residues. V was clipped by 0 bases and J by 6 bases; unmatched bases: 4. Germline loops: CDR1 GTSNPN, CDR2 SVGIG (reference sequence). CDR3 protein: CAWSVGQGPDTQYF. In nucleotides, the CDR3 is TGTGCCTGGAGTGTTGGACAGGGGCCGGATACGCAGTATTTT.

V usage is TRBV30 and J usage is TRBJ2-1, with 7 nucleotides matching TRBD2. The CDR3 has 13 residues. Germline V gives CDR1 GTSNPN, CDR2 SVGIG (reference sequence). After removal of 5 bases from V and 9 bases from J, the junction contained 10 bases not matched to a gene. CDR3 loop: CAWSRGGRGEQFF. The CDR3 DNA sequence: TGTGCCTGGTCTCGAGGCGGGAGAGGTGAGCAGTTCTTC.

The chain carries TRBV14 and TRBJ2-2; 7 bases are a match to TRBD2. This CDR3 has 16 residues. The germline CDR1 and CDR2 sequences are SGHDN and FVKESK. V trimming: 1 base; J trimming: 3 bases; junction bases outside the gene matches: 5. The CDR3 region has the DNA TGTGCCAGCAGCCAAGTTCTGGGGAGGGACACCGGGGAGCTGTTTTTT. Its translation: CASSQVLGRDTGELFF.

The V and J genes are TRBV2 and TRBJ1-1; 12 bases agree with TRBD1. Germline V lookup: CDR1 SNHLY, CDR2 FYNNEI. The CDR3 contains 15 residues. Trimming at V came to 6 bases and at J to 1 base, leaving 3 bases not matched to a gene. As DNA, the CDR3 is TGTGCCAGCAGGGGACAGGGGGCGAGGAACACTGAAGCTTTCTTT. Translating gives CASRGQGARNTEAFF.

The V call is TRBV25-1, the J call TRBJ2-5; 16 bases fit TRBD2. The CDR3 spans 16 residues. With V trimmed by 1 base and J by 5 bases, 1 base remained unmatched. The germline CDR1 and CDR2 sequences are MGHDK and SYGVNS. Written as DNA, the CDR3 is TGTGCCAGCAGTGAATTGGGACTAGCGGGGGGGGAGACCCAGTACTTC. The encoded protein is CASSELGLAGGETQYF.

The J gene is TRBJ2-7, the V gene TRBV6-5; TRBD2 matches 13 bases. The CDR3 totals 14 residues. V lost 6 bases to trimming and J lost 3 bases; unmatched junction nucleotides: 2. Germline values: CDR1 MNHEY, CDR2 SVGAGI. The CDR3 sequence is CASSRLAGGYEQYF. CDR3 in DNA: TGTGCCAGCAGCCGACTAGCGGGAGGCTACGAGCAGTACTTC.

This chain uses TRBV6-5 with TRBJ1-5; 8 positions match TRBD1. Per the germline V gene, CDR1 is MNHEY and CDR2 is SVGAGI. This CDR3 is 13 amino acids long. The junction had 5 bases not matched to a gene; V was cut back by 6 bases and J by 7 bases. CDR3 amino acids: CASSTGGEQPQHF. Written as DNA, the CDR3 is TGTGCCAGCAGCACAGGGGGAGAACAGCCCCAGCATTTT.

The genes are TRBV7-2 and TRBJ1-1; TRBD1 might be the D (6 bases). V lost 4 bases to trimming and J lost 5 bases, with 14 bases between them. Germline CDR1 SGHTA, CDR2 FQGNSA. The CDR3 contains 14 residues. The CDR3 nucleotides read TGTGCCAGCAGCTCGAGGCAGGGGTGGACTGAAGCTTTCTTT. Its translation: CASSSRQGWTEAFF.

The chain links TRBV9 to TRBJ2-3; 8 nucleotides agree with TRBD2. Germline V CDR1 and CDR2: SGDLS, YYNGEE. V trimming: 0 bases; J trimming: 5 bases; junction bases outside the gene matches: 5. This CDR3 has 15 amino acids. CDR3 nucleotides: TGTGCCAGCAGCGTAGACGGGAGGGCCCAAGATACGCAGTATTTT. It yields the protein CASSVDGRAQDTQYF.

The V and J genes are TRBV7-4 and TRBJ2-7, with D possibly TRBD2 on 6 matching bases. V gave up 5 bases and J gave up 4 bases, with 24 bases separating them. The germline CDR1 and CDR2 sequences are SGHVT and SQSDAQ. The CDR3 has 17 amino acids. CDR3 residues: CASSPIGGWGVYYEQYF. The CDR3 nucleotides are TGTGCCAGCAGCCCGATTGGTGGATGGGGGGTTTATTACGAGCAGTACTTC.

A note on this clone: The same CDR3 is also encoded by other DNA sequences in this sample. The rearrangement uses TRBV18 and TRBJ1-1; a possible D gene is TRBD1 (5 bases). V lost 3 bases to trimming and J lost 1 base, with 9 bases between them. Germline V gene sequence: CDR1 KGHSH, CDR2 LQKENI. The CDR3 runs 14 residues. For the CDR3, the DNA is TGTGCCAGCTCACCGCTGACAGAGAACACTGAAGCTTTCTTT. Translation gives CASSPLTENTEAFF.

The chain links TRBV11-1 to TRBJ2-7; D is possibly TRBD1 (5 bases). Germline values: CDR1 SGHAT, CDR2 FQDESV (reference sequence). The CDR3 consists of 13 residues. V lost 3 bases and J lost 6, with 12 bases in between. The CDR3: CASSFGRAREQYF. CDR3 in DNA: TGTGCCAGCAGCTTTGGCAGGGCGCGCGAGCAGTACTTC.

The V and J genes are TRBV27 and TRBJ2-7; 7 nucleotides line up with TRBD1. The CDR3 extends over 15 amino acids. Germline trimming cut 2 bases from V and 4 bases from J; bases unmatched to any gene: 8. The germline gives CDR1 MNHEY, CDR2 SMNVEV (reference sequence). CDR3 in amino acids: CASSLKDRPSYEQYF. CDR3 coding DNA: TGTGCCAGCAGTTTAAAGGACAGGCCGTCGTACGAGCAGTACTTC.

The J gene is TRBJ1-5, the V gene TRBV6-1, with D perhaps TRBD1 (6 bases). The CDR3 spans 14 residues. Germline values: CDR1 MNHNS, CDR2 SASEGT. V lost 2 bases, J lost 9 bases, and 14 bases lay in between. The CDR3 region has the DNA TGTGCCAGCAGTGAAATACAGGGTCAACCGCCCCAGCATTTT. The encoded protein is CASSEIQGQPPQHF.

The CDR3: CASSVGGLAADTQYF. The CDR3 DNA reads TGTGCCAGCAGCGTAGGAGGGCTAGCGGCAGATACGCAGTATTTT. The V call is TRBV9, the J call TRBJ2-3, with 7 nucleotides matching TRBD2. The CDR3 sequence is 15 residues long. V dropped 0 bases and J dropped 4; count of bases not matched to a gene: 5. The germline CDR1 and CDR2 sequences are SGDLS and YYNGEE. The variable domain in full, completed from reference TRBV9 and TRBJ2-3, reads DSGVTQTPKHLITATGQRVTLRCSPRSGDLSVYWYQQSLDQGLQFLIQYYNGEERAKGNILERFSAQQFPDLHSELNLSSLELGDSALYFCASSVGGLAADTQYFGPGTRLTVL.

The chain couples TRBV5-1 to TRBJ2-7; TRBD2 might be the D (6 bases). Germline-derived CDR1 and CDR2 are SGHRS and YFSETQ. V was clipped by 4 bases and J by 4 bases, with 18 bases between them. The CDR3 consists of 15 residues. DNA for the CDR3: TGCGCCAGCAGCGTATACTCTAGCGTTTCGTACGAGCAGTACTTC. Its protein product is CASSVYSSVSYEQYF.

The rearrangement links TRBV2 to TRBJ1-5; 8 nucleotides agree with TRBD1. J lost 4 bases, V lost 1 base, and 0 bases had no gene match. The CDR3 runs 14 residues. Looked up from germline, CDR1 is SNHLY and CDR2 is FYNNEI. The CDR3 loop is CASSEGQGNQPQHF. The CDR3 DNA reads as TGTGCCAGCAGTGAAGGACAGGGGAATCAGCCCCAGCATTTT. Looking up the rest from reference TRBV2 and TRBJ1-5 gives the full variable domain: EPEVTQTPSHQVTQMGQEVILRCVPISNHLYFYWYRQILGQKVEFLVSFYNNEISEKSEIFDDQFSVERPDGSNFTLKIRSTKLEDSAMYFCASSEGQGNQPQHFGDGTRLSIL.

This clone was found a few times. V and J are TRBV5-1 and TRBJ1-3; the D gene is possibly TRBD1 (6 bases). This CDR3 comprises 14 residues. CDR1 and CDR2 (germline): SGHRS, YFSETQ. Trimming shortened V by 4 bases and J by 0 bases, and 8 bases separated the two germline ends. CDR3 loop: CASSEDSSGNTIYF. In DNA, the CDR3 is TGCGCCAGCAGCGAGGACAGCTCTGGAAACACCATATATTTT.

The gene calls are TRBV11-3 and TRBJ2-2; the D gene is possibly TRBD2 (5 bases). Germline CDR1 is SGHNT and CDR2 is YENEEA. Trimming took 2 bases from V and 1 from J, leaving 8 bases between them. CDR3 length: 15 residues. CDR3 nucleotide sequence: TGTGCCAGCAGCTTAACGAGCGGGAACACCGGGGAGCTGTTTTTT. This codes for CASSLTSGNTGELFF.